Below, 21 T cell receptor beta chains from the same sample are listed, as sequenced in a study of T cell changes during pregnancy in multiple sclerosis. TCRdb keeps only in-frame clones here, not all; method: immunoSEQ multiplex PCR. The data hold about 18,000 clones, with approximately 81% observed a single time. The source material was CD8+ T cells from peripheral blood mononuclear cells, sampled in the third trimester of pregnancy. The origin of the receptors is a female donor in good health, enrolled as a control in a pregnancy study.

The rearrangement joins TRBV2 to TRBJ1-2; 10 bases are shared with TRBD1. The CDR3 extends over 15 amino acids. Germline V gene data show CDR1 as SNHLY and CDR2 as FYNNEI. J gave up 5 bases and V 8 bases, and 11 bases lay outside the gene matches. Written as DNA, the CDR3 is TGTGCCAGCTGGGAACCGGGACAGGGGCAGTATGGCTACACCTTC. Translation gives CASWEPGQGQYGYTF.

The gene calls are TRBV25-1 and TRBJ1-1; tentatively, D is TRBD1 (5 bases). The CDR3 extends over 14 amino acids. Trimming stripped 3 bases from V and 6 bases from J, with 14 bases between. Germline CDR1 MGHDK, CDR2 SYGVNS. The CDR3: CASSEGPPGSEAFF. DNA for the CDR3: TGTGCCAGCAGTGAGGGGCCGCCCGGGTCTGAAGCTTTCTTT. Variable domain in full (rest from reference TRBV25-1 and TRBJ1-1): EADIYQTPRYLVIGTGKKITLECSQTMGHDKMYWYQQDPGMELHLIHYSYGVNSTEKGDLSSESTVSRIRTEHFPLTLESARPSHTSQYLCASSEGPPGSEAFFGQGTRLTVV.

The chain combines TRBV11-2 with TRBJ2-1, with 8 nucleotides matching TRBD2. The germline V gene has CDR1 SGHAT and CDR2 FQNNGV. The CDR3 spans 20 residues. J gave up 3 bases and V 0 bases, and 16 bases lay outside the gene matches. CDR3 in DNA: TGTGCCAGCAGCTTAGAAGATGTCGGAGCGGGAGCTCCCGTCTACAATGAGCAGTTCTTC. The encoded protein is CASSLEDVGAGAPVYNEQFF.

This clone was seen a single time. The chain carries TRBV19 and TRBJ1-1, with 8 bases identical to TRBD1. CDR1 and CDR2 from the germline V gene are LNHDA and SQIVND (reference sequence). The CDR3 consists of 15 residues. Trimming removed 6 bases from V and 2 bases from J; junction bases left unmatched: 8. This chain's CDR3 is CASSFIAGGNTEAFF. As DNA, the CDR3 is TGTGCCAGTAGCTTTATAGCAGGGGGCAACACTGAAGCTTTCTTT. Full variable domain (outside the CDR3, taken from reference TRBV19 and TRBJ1-1): DGGITQSPKYLFRKEGQNVTLSCEQNLNHDAMYWYRQDPGQGLRLIYYSQIVNDFQKGDIAEGYSVSREKKESFPLTVTSAQKNPTAFYLCASSFIAGGNTEAFFGQGTRLTVV.

V usage is TRBV28 and J usage is TRBJ2-1; 7 bases are a match to TRBD1. The CDR3 consists of 14 residues. Germline V CDR1 and CDR2: MDHEN, SYDVKM. Unmatched junction bases numbered 3, after V lost 5 bases and J lost 2 bases. The CDR3 DNA sequence: TGTGCCAGCAGTGACAGGGATGCCTACAATGAGCAGTTCTTC. Translating gives CASSDRDAYNEQFF. Supplemented by reference TRBV28 and TRBJ2-1, the full variable domain reads DVKVTQSSRYLVKRTGEKVFLECVQDMDHENMFWYRQDPGLGLRLIYFSYDVKMKEKGDIPEGYSVSREKKERFSLILESASTNQTSMYLCASSDRDAYNEQFFGPGTRLTVL.

The chain recombines TRBV15 with TRBJ2-1; tentatively, D is TRBD1 (5 bases). There are 13 residues in the CDR3. CDR1 and CDR2 (germline): LNHNV, YYDKDF (reference sequence). Trimming shortened V by 8 bases and J by 7 bases, and 15 bases separated the two germline ends. The CDR3 protein is CATGAPPRNEQFF. As DNA, the CDR3 is TGTGCCACCGGGGCACCGCCCCGGAATGAGCAGTTCTTC.

This clone is labeled medium-sized. V is TRBV4-2 and J is TRBJ2-2; 8 nucleotides line up with TRBD1. The CDR3 extends over 16 amino acids. Germline lookup yields CDR1 LGHNA and CDR2 YNFKEQ. The trim removed 4 bases at V and 6 bases at J, leaving 10 bases unmatched. The CDR3 DNA reads as TGTGCCAGCAGCCCCATACAGGGGGAAATATCCGGGGAGCTGTTTTTT. Translation: CASSPIQGEISGELFF.

This clone was seen just once. The chain links TRBV7-8 to TRBJ1-2, with D hard to call. V was shortened by 6 bases and J by 8 bases, with 10 bases between the two germline ends. The CDR3 length is 11 residues. The V gene's germline CDR1 is SGHVS and CDR2 FQNEAQ. Here the CDR3 DNA reads TGTGCCAGCAGGGATTGGGAGGGCTACACCTTC. Encoded protein: CASRDWEGYTF.

In this sample, this clone turned up a few times. The V and J genes are TRBV25-1 and TRBJ2-1; D possibly corresponds to TRBD1 (6 bases). Trimming took off 0 bases at V and 1 base at J, with 7 bases between the two ends. The CDR3 length is 15 residues. Germline CDR1 is MGHDK and CDR2 is SYGVNS. In nucleotides, the CDR3 is TGTGCCAGCAGTGAATACACAGGGTCCTACAATGAGCAGTTCTTC. This gives the protein CASSEYTGSYNEQFF.

The rearrangement links TRBV29-1 to TRBJ2-3; 7 bases fit TRBD2. Germline-derived CDR1 and CDR2 are SQVTM and ANQGSEA. The ends lost 6 bases at V and 4 bases at J; junction bases unmatched: 13. This CDR3 region has 15 residues. The CDR3 loop reads CSVREPLGGADTQYF. The DNA of the CDR3 is TGCAGCGTGCGGGAGCCTCTCGGGGGTGCAGATACGCAGTATTTT.

The chain carries TRBV18 and TRBJ1-2; perhaps TRBD1 as D (5 bases). With 5 bases removed from V and 1 base from J, the gap between germline ends came to 14 bases. The germline V gene encodes CDR1 KGHSH and CDR2 LQKENI. The CDR3 sequence is 15 residues long. The CDR3 protein is CASSDRSQLNYGYTF. The CDR3 DNA reads TGTGCCAGCTCAGACAGAAGTCAACTTAACTATGGCTACACCTTC. The full variable domain, with the rest looked up from reference TRBV18 and TRBJ1-2, is NAGVMQNPRHLVRRRGQEARLRCSPMKGHSHVYWYRQLPEEGLKFMVYLQKENIIDESGMPKERFSAEFPKEGPSILRIQQVVRGDSAAYFCASSDRSQLNYGYTFGSGTRLTVV.

V and J are TRBV6-6 and TRBJ1-1; D is uncertain. The CDR3 totals 13 residues. Germline values: CDR1 MNHNY, CDR2 SVGAGI (reference sequence). V lost 5 bases and J lost 8, with 15 bases in between. The CDR3 is CASSRREGKEAFF. The CDR3 DNA follows: TGTGCCAGCAGTCGACGAGAGGGAAAGGAAGCTTTCTTT.

V and J are TRBV5-1 and TRBJ2-3, with TRBD2 matching over 7 bases. The trim removed 3 bases at V and 1 base at J, leaving 8 bases unmatched. CDR1 is SGHRS and CDR2 is YFSETQ in the germline V gene. This CDR3 is 16 amino acids long. The chain's CDR3 is CASSWKSTSGTDTQYF. CDR3 DNA: TGCGCCAGCAGCTGGAAAAGTACTAGCGGCACAGATACGCAGTATTTT.

The CDR3 bases are TGCGCCAGCAAGTGGGGCCAGACTAGCTCCTACAATGAGCAGTTCTTC. Protein product: CASKWGQTSSYNEQFF. The J gene is TRBJ2-1, the V gene TRBV5-1, with D possibly TRBD2 on 6 matching bases. This CDR3 has 16 amino acids. V lost 6 bases and J 0 bases, leaving 16 bases between the germline ends. Per germline, CDR1 SGHRS and CDR2 YFSETQ.

The rearrangement uses TRBV15 and TRBJ1-5, with 8 nucleotides matching TRBD1. Looked up from germline, CDR1 is LNHNV and CDR2 is YYDKDF (reference sequence). The CDR3 consists of 18 residues. J lost 5 bases, V lost 0 bases, and 12 bases had no gene match. The CDR3 reads CATSRDGGVTGVDQPQHF. CDR3 DNA: TGTGCCACCAGCAGAGATGGGGGGGTGACAGGGGTGGATCAGCCCCAGCATTTT.

This chain joins TRBV9 and TRBJ2-3; D perhaps matches TRBD1 (7 bases). V was shortened by 4 bases and J by 5 bases, with 17 bases between the two germline ends. This CDR3 has 15 amino acids. Germline CDR1 and CDR2: SGDLS and YYNGEE. DNA of the CDR3: TGTGCCAGCAGCCCCGAGGGGGCGGAGGGAGATACGCAGTATTTT. As protein: CASSPEGAEGDTQYF.

This chain uses TRBV7-9 with TRBJ1-1; a weak D match, TRBD1 (5 bases). Between the trimmed V and J ends, which lost 1 base and 2 bases, there was a span of 8 bases. The CDR3 totals 14 residues. Looked up from germline, CDR1 is SEHNR and CDR2 is FQNEAQ (reference sequence). The CDR3, as DNA: TGTGCCAGCAGCTTAGGTCAGGGAAACACTGAAGCTTTCTTT. Residues: CASSLGQGNTEAFF. Combining the CDR3 with reference TRBV7-9 and TRBJ1-1 gives the whole variable domain DTGVSQNPRHKITKRGQNVTFRCDPISEHNRLYWYRQTLGQGPEFLTYFQNEAQLEKSRLLSDRFSAERPKGSFSTLEIQRTEQGDSAMYLCASSLGQGNTEAFFGQGTRLTVV.

This sequence joins TRBV7-2 and TRBJ2-1; 8 bases match TRBD2. Germline trimming cut 9 bases from V and 0 bases from J; bases unmatched to any gene: 7. This CDR3 has 15 residues. Germline loops: CDR1 SGHTA, CDR2 FQGNSA. CDR3 in DNA: TGTGCCAGTACCGGGGGGGGGAGCTCCTACAATGAGCAGTTCTTC. It is translated as CASTGGGSSYNEQFF. The full variable domain, with the rest looked up from reference TRBV7-2 and TRBJ2-1, is GAGVSQSPSNKVTEKGKDVELRCDPISGHTALYWYRQSLGQGLEFLIYFQGNSAPDKSGLPSDRFSAERTGGSVSTLTIQRTQQEDSAVYLCASTGGGSSYNEQFFGPGTRLTVL.

This clone has a single count. The chain links TRBV7-8 to TRBJ2-2; 11 bases are a match to TRBD2. Germline trimming cut 7 bases from V and 6 bases from J; bases unmatched to any gene: 7. CDR1 is SGHVS and CDR2 is FQNEAQ in the germline V gene. The CDR3 has 15 residues. In DNA form, the CDR3 reads TGTGCCAGCACCGCACTAGCGGGAGTAGCCGGGGAGCTGTTTTTT. This translates into CASTALAGVAGELFF.

This chain joins TRBV5-6 and TRBJ1-1; D is unresolved. The germline CDR1 and CDR2 sequences are SGHDT and YYEEEE. With 4 bases removed from V and 4 bases from J, the gap between germline ends came to 14 bases. The CDR3 spans 14 residues. CDR3 nucleotides: TGTGCCAGCAGCCCCAGCCCTGAGGGCACTGAAGCTTTCTTT. Its protein is CASSPSPEGTEAFF.

The chain combines TRBV19 with TRBJ2-2, with 8 nucleotides matching TRBD2. This CDR3 comprises 15 residues. Germline V CDR1 and CDR2: LNHDA, SQIVND (reference sequence). The V gene end was trimmed by 9 bases and the J gene end by 3 bases; junction bases not matched to a gene: 9. The CDR3 is CASDGGGGHTGELFF. The CDR3 DNA reads TGTGCCAGCGACGGGGGCGGGGGGCACACCGGGGAGCTGTTTTTT.